This paragraph covers one T cell receptor beta chain sequence. What it binds is not known. Germline V gene data show CDR1 as MNHNS and CDR2 as SASEGT. V trimming: 3 bases; J trimming: 6 bases; junction bases outside the gene matches: 13. The CDR3 is 16 residues long. PCR amplification relied on 60 Vbeta primers (plus 13 Jbeta primers). Measured with immunoSEQ multiplex PCR; TCRdb has only the in-frame clones, and not every one. This repertoire shows around 130,000 clones, about three quarters found once; its top ten account for less than 3.5%. This record comes from a study of cytomegalovirus exposure and HLA in healthy donors. The study's findings and limits: Associated with cytomegalovirus, according to the listing, were some 180 TCR beta chains. The authors assumed roughly uniform sequencing depth across donors for presence/absence analyses.

The chain recombines TRBV6-1 with TRBJ2-7; 8 nucleotides line up with TRBD1. The sequenced sample consisted of PBMCs. This receptor was obtained from a human donor in good health. CDR3 coding DNA: TGTGCCAGCAGTGAGCCCTCCGGGACAGGTTTTGGCGAGCAGTACTTC. This translates into CASSEPSGTGFGEQYF.